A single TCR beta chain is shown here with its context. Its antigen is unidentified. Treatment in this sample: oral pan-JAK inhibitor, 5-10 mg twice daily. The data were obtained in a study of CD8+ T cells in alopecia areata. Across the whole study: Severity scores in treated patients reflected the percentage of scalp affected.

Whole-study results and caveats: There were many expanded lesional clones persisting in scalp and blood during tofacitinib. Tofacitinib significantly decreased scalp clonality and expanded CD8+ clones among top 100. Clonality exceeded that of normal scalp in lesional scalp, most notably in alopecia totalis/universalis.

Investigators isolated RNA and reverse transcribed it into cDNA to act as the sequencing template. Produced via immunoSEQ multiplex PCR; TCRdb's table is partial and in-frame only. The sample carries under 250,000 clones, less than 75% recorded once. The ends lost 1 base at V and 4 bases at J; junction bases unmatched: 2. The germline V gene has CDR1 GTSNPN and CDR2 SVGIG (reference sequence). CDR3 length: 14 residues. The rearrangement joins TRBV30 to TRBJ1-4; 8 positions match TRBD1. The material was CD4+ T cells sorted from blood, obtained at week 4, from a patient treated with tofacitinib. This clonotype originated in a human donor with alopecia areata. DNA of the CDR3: TGTGCCTGGAGTGGGGACAGGAGTAATGAAAAACTGTTTTTT. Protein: CAWSGDRSNEKLFF. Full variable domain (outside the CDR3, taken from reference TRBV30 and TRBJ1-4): SQTIHQWPATLVQPVGSPLSLECTVEGTSNPNLYWYRQAAGRGLQLLFYSVGIGQISSEVPQNLSASRPQDRQFILSSKKLLLSDSGFYLCAWSGDRSNEKLFFGSGTQLSVL.